The clone carrying this T cell receptor (beta chain) was recorded only once. Only in-frame clones appear in the TCRdb table, and some are missing; sequencing was by immunoSEQ multiplex PCR. Among about 350,000 clones listed, 90% to 95% were seen once. The data originate from a study of blood T cell repertoires in COVID-19. Sequencing used peripheral blood. The TCR was taken from a woman younger than 35 who had recovered from COVID-19.

The CDR3: CASGLGTSGLRGNEQFF. CDR3 bases: TGTGCTAGTGGTTTGGGCACTTCGGGACTAAGAGGCAATGAGCAGTTCTTC. The chain uses TRBV12-5 and TRBJ2-1; TRBD2 aligns across 7 bases. The CDR3 has 17 amino acids. V gave up 1 base and J gave up 6 bases; unmatched junction bases: 12. Germline CDR1 and CDR2: LGHNT and FRNRAP.